The 3 T cell receptor beta chains below all came from one sample that was sequenced in a study of PD-1 blockade in mismatch repair-deficient tumors. Assay: immunoSEQ multiplex PCR; the TCRdb copy retains only in-frame clones and omits some. Among about 67,000 clones listed, approximately 82% were seen once. The material was peripheral blood, obtained 2 weeks after starting pembrolizumab. These receptors all stem from an adult with mismatch repair-deficient cancer.

V and J are TRBV18 and TRBJ1-1; D is perhaps TRBD1 (5 bases). Between the trimmed V and J ends, which lost 8 bases and 0 bases, there was a span of 13 bases. The CDR3 covers 14 residues. Germline V CDR1 and CDR2: KGHSH, LQKENI. The CDR3 here is CASRGESLNTEAFF. Written as DNA, the CDR3 is TGTGCCAGCCGAGGGGAGAGTCTGAACACTGAAGCTTTCTTT.

The V and J genes are TRBV9 and TRBJ2-7, with TRBD2 identical over 7 bases. CDR1 and CDR2 (germline): SGDLS, YYNGEE. This CDR3 has 14 amino acids. The V gene end was trimmed by 1 base and the J gene end by 3 bases; junction bases not matched to a gene: 4. The DNA of the CDR3 is TGTGCCAGCAGCGTATCCGGGACTAACTACGAGCAGTACTTC. It encodes CASSVSGTNYEQYF.

This chain joins TRBV6-1 and TRBJ2-6; no firm D call. V lost 2 bases to trimming and J lost 2 bases, with 7 bases between them. There are 15 residues in the CDR3. The germline V gene encodes CDR1 MNHNS and CDR2 SASEGT. In nucleotides, the CDR3 is TGTGCCAGCAGTGAAAAGGGTACTGGGGCCAACGTCCTGACTTTC. It translates to CASSEKGTGANVLTF.